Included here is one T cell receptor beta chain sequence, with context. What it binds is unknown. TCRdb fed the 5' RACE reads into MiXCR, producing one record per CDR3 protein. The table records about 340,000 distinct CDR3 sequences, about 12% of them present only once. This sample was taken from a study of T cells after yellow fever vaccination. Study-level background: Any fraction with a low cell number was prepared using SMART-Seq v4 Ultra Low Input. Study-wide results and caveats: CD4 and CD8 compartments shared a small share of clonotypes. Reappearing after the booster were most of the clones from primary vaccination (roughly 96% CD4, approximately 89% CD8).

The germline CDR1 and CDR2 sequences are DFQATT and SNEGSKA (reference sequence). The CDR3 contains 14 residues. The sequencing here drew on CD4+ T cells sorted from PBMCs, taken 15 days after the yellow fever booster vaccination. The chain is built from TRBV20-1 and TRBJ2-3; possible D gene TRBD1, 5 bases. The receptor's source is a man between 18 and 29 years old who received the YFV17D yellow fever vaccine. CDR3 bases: TGCAGCAAAGACGCAGGGATCAACTCAGATACGCAGTATTTT. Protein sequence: CSKDAGINSDTQYF.